This T cell receptor (beta chain) originates from a study of vaccination and CD4 T cells after COVID-19 (dated by TCRdb to the early 2020s). Study-level background: Every convalescent patient had a positive nasal swab PCR test for SARS-CoV-2, with mild disease in 8 to 10 patients and severe disease in one. Post-COVID blood samples were collected from convalescent patients a median of around 96 days after diagnosis, with a range of about 30 to 180 days. The convalescent cohort comprised six males and four females, including two Hispanic individuals, seven Caucasians, two Asians and one multiracial person. Post-vaccine blood samples were obtained a median of approximately 74 days after the second vaccine dose, with a range of about 13 to 250 days. For stimulating the cultures, overlapping spike peptide pools were used, derived from SARS-CoV-2 as well as from the common cold coronaviruses HCoV-NL63, HCoV-OC43 and HCoV-229E. In around nine COVID-19 convalescent patients and a few infection-naive healthy vaccine recipients, the spike-specific CD4+ TCR repertoire before mRNA vaccination was compared with the repertoire after mRNA vaccination. Control cultures used a CEFX viral epitope pool as positive control, an HIV-1 Nef peptide pool as negative control, or no peptide. A few convalescent patients were sampled both early after vaccination (day 14) and late after vaccination (days 161 to 241). Each participant got two doses of either the Pfizer-BioNTech BNT162b2 vaccine (n=8) or the Moderna mRNA-1273 vaccine (n=2). Study-wide conclusions, independent of this receptor: In convalescent patients, a median roughly 86% of post-vaccine SARS-CoV-2-reactive clones were detected only after vaccination, suggesting vaccine-specific priming. Only a relatively small number of convalescent patients were included in the study, and early timepoints following natural infection were not analyzed. Of the vaccine-specific clones found in convalescent patients, nearly all (304 of 307) were mono-reactive for SARS-CoV-2 spike instead of being cross-reactive with common cold coronaviruses. An increase in the median number of SARS-CoV-2-reactive clonotypes from approximately 23 after infection to a few dozen after vaccination was observed, but the change was not found to be significant.

The library was prepared using PCR. DNA from cultured CD4+ T cells underwent TCR sequencing with the Oncomine TCR Beta short-read assay at the Johns Hopkins FTIC core. Genomic DNA was extracted from the cultured CD4+ T cells with the QIAamp micro DNA kit. Oncomine TCR Beta libraries from cultured CD4+ T cells were pooled with unique dual indexes and sequenced on an Illumina iSeq 100. Under the source paper's analysis protocol: Non-productive sequences were removed, and CDR3s not starting with C, not ending with F or W, or shorter than 7 amino acids were discarded. The MANAFEST web application identified antigen-specific clonotypes by comparing peptide-stimulated wells against reference wells and other culture wells. Positive clones required FDR below 0.05, an odds ratio above 5, and productive frequency above 0.1% in at least two of three replicate wells. A clonotype was classed as cross-reactive if the clonotype showed significant expansion both in SARS-CoV-2 spike wells and in at least one common cold coronavirus spike condition. Levenshtein distances (stringdist) and unrooted phylogenetic trees (ape) in R version 3.6.1 were used to assess CDR3 homology. Starting from the raw public reads, TCRdb applied fastp trimming at Q25, assembled clones with MiXCR and retained in-frame beta chains. Under each unique CDR3 protein, matching rows form one entry showing the most common genes and DNA. The V and J calls were not made by the authors but by TCRdb's processing. The sample table lists 20,000 to 25,000 distinct CDR3 sequences, roughly 45% of them with a count of one. The ten top clones hold 9.9% of the sample.

The sample's time point label is to be understood as: late sampling 161 to 241 days after vaccination in three convalescent patients. What this sample's treatment or condition label stands for: roughly 11-day PBMC culture with coronavirus spike peptide pools or control peptides (ViraFEST assay). The study used the ViraFEST assay, which expanded antigen-specific T cells with peptide pools and then identified expanded clonotypes by TCR sequencing. The convalescent patients' positive SARS-CoV-2 PCR tests were from March to December 2020, which was before the Alpha, Beta and Delta variants emerged in the United States. About 1.8 million PBMCs per well were cultured in IMDM with approximately 5.5% human AB serum and about 9.7 IU/ml IL-2, plus 10 ug/ml peptide pools. On days 3 and 7, half of the culture medium was replaced with fresh IL-2-containing medium. Once the cells had been in culture for about 10 days, the EasySep CD4+ T cell isolation kit was used to isolate CD4+ T cells by negative selection. Ficoll-Paque Plus gradient centrifugation was used to isolate PBMCs from whole blood, and the isolated PBMCs were then either used fresh or cryopreserved at -140C. In general, triplicate wells were set up for every culture condition.

As to this clonotype: Its antigen is still unknown. Qualities for individual bases were not recorded, and no much larger clone is one base off.

Relative to germline, V is 0 bases shorter and J is 3 bases shorter, with 9 bases between their ends. The germline V gene yields LGHNA for CDR1 and YNFKEQ for CDR2. The cysteine opens and the phenylalanine closes a CDR3 of 14 amino acids. Only the CDR3 DNA is retained, 42 bases long and in frame from the first base. The sequences come from CD4+ T cells from blood, cultured in vitro, collected about 7 months after SARS-CoV-2 vaccination. This receptor was taken from a human donor who had recovered from COVID-19. Here the chain combines TRBV4-2 and TRBJ2-7; the D gene lacks a confident call. DNA sequence: TGTGCCAGCAGCCAAGAGTTAGGTAGCTACGAGCAGTACTTC. The translation is CASSQELGSYEQYF.